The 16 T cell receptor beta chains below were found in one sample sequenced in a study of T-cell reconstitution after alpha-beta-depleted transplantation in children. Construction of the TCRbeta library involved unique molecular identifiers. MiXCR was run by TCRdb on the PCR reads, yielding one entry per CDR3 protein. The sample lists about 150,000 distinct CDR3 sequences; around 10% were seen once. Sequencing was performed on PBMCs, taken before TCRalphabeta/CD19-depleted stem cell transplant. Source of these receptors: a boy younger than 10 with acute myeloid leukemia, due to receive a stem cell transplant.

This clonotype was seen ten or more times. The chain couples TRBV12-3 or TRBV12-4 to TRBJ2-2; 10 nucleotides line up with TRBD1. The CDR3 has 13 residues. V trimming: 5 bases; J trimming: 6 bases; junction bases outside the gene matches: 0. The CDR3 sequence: CASSGQGAGELFF. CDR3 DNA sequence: TGTGCCAGCAGTGGACAGGGGGCCGGGGAGCTGTTTTTT.

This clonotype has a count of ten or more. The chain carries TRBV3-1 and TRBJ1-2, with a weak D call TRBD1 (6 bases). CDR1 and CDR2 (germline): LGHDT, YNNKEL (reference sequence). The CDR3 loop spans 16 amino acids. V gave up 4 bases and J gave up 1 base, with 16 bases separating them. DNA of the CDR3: TGTGCCAGCAGCCCCATCGTAGGACAGAGTAACTATGGCTACACCTTC. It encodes CASSPIVGQSNYGYTF.

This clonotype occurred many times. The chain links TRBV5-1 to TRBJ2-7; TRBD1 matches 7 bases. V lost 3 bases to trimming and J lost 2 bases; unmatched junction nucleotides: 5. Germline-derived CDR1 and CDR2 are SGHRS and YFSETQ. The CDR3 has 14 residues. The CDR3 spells CASSYVGTAYEQYF. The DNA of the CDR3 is TGCGCCAGCAGCTATGTCGGGACAGCCTACGAGCAGTACTTC.

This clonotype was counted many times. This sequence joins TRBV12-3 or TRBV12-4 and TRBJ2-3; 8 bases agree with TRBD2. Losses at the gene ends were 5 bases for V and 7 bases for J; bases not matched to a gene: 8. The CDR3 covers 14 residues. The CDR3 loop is CASSPTSGLNTQYF. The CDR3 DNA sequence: TGTGCCAGCAGTCCAACTAGCGGTCTAAATACGCAGTATTTT.

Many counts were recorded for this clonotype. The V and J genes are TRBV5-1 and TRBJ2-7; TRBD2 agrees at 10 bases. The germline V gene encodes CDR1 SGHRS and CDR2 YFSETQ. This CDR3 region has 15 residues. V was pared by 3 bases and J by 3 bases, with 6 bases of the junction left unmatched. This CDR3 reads CASSSLAGGLYEQYF. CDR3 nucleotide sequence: TGCGCCAGCAGCTCATTAGCGGGAGGCCTCTACGAGCAGTACTTC.

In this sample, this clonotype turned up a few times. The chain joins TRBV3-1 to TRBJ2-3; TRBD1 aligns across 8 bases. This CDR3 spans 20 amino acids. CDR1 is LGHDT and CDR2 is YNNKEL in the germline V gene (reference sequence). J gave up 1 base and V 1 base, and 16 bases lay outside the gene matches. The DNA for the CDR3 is TGTGCCAGCAGCCAAGCATTATTTGGACAGGGTCCCTTTGGCACAGATACGCAGTATTTT. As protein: CASSQALFGQGPFGTDTQYF.

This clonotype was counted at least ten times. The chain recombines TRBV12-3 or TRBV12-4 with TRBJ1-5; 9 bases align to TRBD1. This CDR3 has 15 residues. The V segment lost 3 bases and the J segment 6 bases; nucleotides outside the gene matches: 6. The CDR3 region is CASSLGQGDGQPQHF. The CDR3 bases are TGTGCCAGCAGTTTGGGACAGGGTGACGGTCAGCCCCAGCATTTT.

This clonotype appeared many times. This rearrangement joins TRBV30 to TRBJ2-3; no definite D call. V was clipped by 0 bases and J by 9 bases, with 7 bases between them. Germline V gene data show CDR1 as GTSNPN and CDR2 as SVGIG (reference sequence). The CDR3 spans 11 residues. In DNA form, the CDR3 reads TGTGCCTGGAGTGTAATAGACACGCAGTATTTT. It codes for CAWSVIDTQYF.

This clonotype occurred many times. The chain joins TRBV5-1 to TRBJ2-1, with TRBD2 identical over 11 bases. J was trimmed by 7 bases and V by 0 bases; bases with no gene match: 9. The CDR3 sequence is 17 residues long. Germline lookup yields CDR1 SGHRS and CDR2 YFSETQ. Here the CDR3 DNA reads TGCGCCAGCAGCTTGGTGCCCTCTAGCGGGGGGACTAATGAGCAGTTCTTC. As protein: CASSLVPSSGGTNEQFF.

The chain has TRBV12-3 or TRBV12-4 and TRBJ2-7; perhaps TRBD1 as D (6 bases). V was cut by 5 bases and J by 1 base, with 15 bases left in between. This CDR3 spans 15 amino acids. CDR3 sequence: CASSGSDSPSYEQYF. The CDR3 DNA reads TGTGCCAGCAGTGGATCGGACAGCCCGTCCTACGAGCAGTACTTC.

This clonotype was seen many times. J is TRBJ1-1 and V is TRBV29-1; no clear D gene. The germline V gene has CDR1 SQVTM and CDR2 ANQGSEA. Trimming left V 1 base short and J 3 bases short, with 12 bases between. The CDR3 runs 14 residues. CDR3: CSVEVRGIYTEAFF. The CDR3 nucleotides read TGCAGCGTTGAAGTTAGAGGGATTTACACTGAAGCTTTCTTT. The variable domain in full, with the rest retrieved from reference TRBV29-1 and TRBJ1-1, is SAVISQKPSRDICQRGTSLTIQCQVDSQVTMMFWYRQQPGQSLTLIATANQGSEATYESGFVIDKFPISRPNLTFSTLTVSNMSPEDSSIYLCSVEVRGIYTEAFFGQGTRLTVV.

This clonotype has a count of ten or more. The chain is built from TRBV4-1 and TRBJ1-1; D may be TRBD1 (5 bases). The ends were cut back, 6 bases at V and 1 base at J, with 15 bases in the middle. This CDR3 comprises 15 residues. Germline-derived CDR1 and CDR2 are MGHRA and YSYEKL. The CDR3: CASRHPPGKNTEAFF. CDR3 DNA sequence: TGCGCCAGCAGGCACCCCCCAGGGAAGAACACTGAAGCTTTCTTT.

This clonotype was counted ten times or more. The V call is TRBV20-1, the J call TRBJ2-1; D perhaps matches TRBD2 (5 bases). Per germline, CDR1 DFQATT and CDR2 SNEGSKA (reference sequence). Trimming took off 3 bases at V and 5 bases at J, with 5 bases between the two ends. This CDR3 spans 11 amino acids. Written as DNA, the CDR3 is TGCAGTGCTAGCGGGAACAATGAGCAGTTCTTC. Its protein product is CSASGNNEQFF.

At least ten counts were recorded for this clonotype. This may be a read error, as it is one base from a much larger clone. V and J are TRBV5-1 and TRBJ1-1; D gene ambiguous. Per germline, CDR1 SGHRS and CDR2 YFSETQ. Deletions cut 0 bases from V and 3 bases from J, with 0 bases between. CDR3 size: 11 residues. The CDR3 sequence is CASSLDTEAFF. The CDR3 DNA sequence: TGCGCCAGCAGCTTGGACACTGAAGCTTTCTTT. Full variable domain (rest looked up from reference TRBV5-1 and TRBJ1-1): KAGVTQTPRYLIKTRGQQVTLSCSPISGHRSVSWYQQTPGQGLQFLFEYFSETQRNKGNFPGRFSGRQFSNSRSEMNVSTLELGDSALYLCASSLDTEAFFGQGTRLTVV.

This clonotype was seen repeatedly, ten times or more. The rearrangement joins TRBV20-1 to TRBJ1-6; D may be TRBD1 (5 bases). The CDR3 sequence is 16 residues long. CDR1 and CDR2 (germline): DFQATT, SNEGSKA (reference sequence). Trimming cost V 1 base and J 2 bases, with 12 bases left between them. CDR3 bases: TGCAGTGCTAGAGCAGCCAGGGAAGCCTATAATTCACCCCTCCACTTT. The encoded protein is CSARAAREAYNSPLHF.

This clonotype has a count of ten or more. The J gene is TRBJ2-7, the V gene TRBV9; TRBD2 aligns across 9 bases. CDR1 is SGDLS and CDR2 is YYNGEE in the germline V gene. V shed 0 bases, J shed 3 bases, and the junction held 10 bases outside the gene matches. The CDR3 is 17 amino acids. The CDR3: CASSVGPLAGALYEQYF. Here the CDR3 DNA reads TGTGCCAGCAGCGTAGGTCCATTAGCGGGAGCCCTCTACGAGCAGTACTTC.